This TCR beta chain originates from a study of a mutant IDH1 vaccine in newly diagnosed glioma. On the study more broadly: Treatment recipients were approximately 60% male and about 40% female, and their mean age was approximately 42 years. Study-level findings and limits: Pseudoprogression seemed unrelated to changes in top peripheral T cell clonotypes.

Comments on this clone: Its specificity is unknown.

Here immunoSEQ multiplex PCR was the method, and the copy in TCRdb shows in-frame clones only, minus some. The sample carries approximately 52,000 clones, over 60% recorded once. The time point was: baseline, week 1 (first vaccination visit). This sample's treatment: pre-vaccination baseline after standard-of-care therapy. Germline V gene sequence: CDR1 SGHRS, CDR2 YFSETQ. The CDR3 runs to 14 residues. V was shortened by 5 bases and J by 3 bases, with 13 bases between the two germline ends. This sample comprised PBMCs, obtained from a glioma patient treated with radiotherapy, temozolomide or both. The chain is built from TRBV5-1 and TRBJ2-3; TRBD2 is a possible D gene (7 bases). This clonotype originated in a woman aged 40 to 55 with glioma. The CDR3, as DNA: TGCGCCAGCAGTGAAGGGGGGGTTACAGATACGCAGTATTTT. This encodes CASSEGGVTDTQYF.